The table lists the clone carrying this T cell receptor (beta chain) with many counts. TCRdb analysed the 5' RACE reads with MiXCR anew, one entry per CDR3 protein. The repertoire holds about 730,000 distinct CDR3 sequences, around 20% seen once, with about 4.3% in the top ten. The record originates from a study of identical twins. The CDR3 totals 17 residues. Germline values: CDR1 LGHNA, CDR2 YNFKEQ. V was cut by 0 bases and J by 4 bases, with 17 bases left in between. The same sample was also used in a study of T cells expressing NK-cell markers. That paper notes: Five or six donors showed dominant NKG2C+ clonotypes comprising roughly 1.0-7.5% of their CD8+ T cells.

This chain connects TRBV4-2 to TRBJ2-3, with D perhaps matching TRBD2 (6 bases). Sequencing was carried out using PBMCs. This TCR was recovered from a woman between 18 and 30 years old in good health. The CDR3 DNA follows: TGTGCCAGCAGCCAAGATCTTGGGCTAGCGTTACCAGATACGCAGTATTTT. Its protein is CASSQDLGLALPDTQYF.